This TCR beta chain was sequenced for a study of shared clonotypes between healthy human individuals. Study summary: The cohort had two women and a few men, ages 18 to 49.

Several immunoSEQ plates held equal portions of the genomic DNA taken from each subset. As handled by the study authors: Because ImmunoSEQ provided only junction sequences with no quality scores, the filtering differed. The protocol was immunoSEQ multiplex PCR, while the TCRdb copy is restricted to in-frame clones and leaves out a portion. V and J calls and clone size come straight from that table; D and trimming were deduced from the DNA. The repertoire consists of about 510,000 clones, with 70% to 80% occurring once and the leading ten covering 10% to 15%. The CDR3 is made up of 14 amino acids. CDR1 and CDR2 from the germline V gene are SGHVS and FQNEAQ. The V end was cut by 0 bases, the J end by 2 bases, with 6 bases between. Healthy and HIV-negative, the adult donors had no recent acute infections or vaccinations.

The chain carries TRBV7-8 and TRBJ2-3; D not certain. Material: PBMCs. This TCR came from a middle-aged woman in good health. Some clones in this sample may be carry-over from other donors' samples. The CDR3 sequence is CASSLASNTDTQYF. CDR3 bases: TGTGCCAGCAGCTTAGCCAGCAACACAGATACGCAGTATTTT.